The clone carrying this T cell receptor (beta chain) was counted once. Using immunoSEQ multiplex PCR, the repertoire was profiled, and TCRdb retains in-frame clones only, with some absent. The sample contains around 39,000 clones, 92% of which appear only once. This sample stems from a study of T cell changes during pregnancy in multiple sclerosis. The V gene's germline CDR1 is MGHDK and CDR2 SYGVNS. V was pared by 3 bases and J by 7 bases, with 2 bases of the junction left unmatched. The CDR3 runs 12 residues. The TCR sequence derives from a female donor with multiple sclerosis, enrolled in a pregnancy study. The V call is TRBV25-1, the J call TRBJ2-5, with 7 bases that match TRBD2. Here the sequenced sample was CD8+ T cells from peripheral blood mononuclear cells, taken before pregnancy. The DNA of the CDR3 is TGTGCCAGCAGTGAGGGGAGGGGGACCCAGTACTTC. Translated: CASSEGRGTQYF.